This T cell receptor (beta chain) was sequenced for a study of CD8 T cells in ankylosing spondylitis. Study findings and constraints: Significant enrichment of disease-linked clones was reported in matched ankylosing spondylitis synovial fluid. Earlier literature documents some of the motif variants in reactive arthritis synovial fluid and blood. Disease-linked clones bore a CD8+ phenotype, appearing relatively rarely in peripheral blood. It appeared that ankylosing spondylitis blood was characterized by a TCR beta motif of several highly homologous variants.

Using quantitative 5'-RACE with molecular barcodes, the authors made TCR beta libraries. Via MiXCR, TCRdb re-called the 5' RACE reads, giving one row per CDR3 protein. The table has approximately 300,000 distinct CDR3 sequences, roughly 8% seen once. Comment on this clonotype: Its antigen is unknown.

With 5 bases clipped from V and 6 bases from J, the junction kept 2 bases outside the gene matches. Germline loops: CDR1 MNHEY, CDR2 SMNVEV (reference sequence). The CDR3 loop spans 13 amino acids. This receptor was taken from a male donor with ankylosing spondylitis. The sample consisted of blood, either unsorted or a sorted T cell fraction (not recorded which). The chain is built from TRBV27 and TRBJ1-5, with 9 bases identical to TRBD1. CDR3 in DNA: TGTGCCAGCAGTGGACAGGGGACTCAGCCCCAGCATTTT. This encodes CASSGQGTQPQHF.